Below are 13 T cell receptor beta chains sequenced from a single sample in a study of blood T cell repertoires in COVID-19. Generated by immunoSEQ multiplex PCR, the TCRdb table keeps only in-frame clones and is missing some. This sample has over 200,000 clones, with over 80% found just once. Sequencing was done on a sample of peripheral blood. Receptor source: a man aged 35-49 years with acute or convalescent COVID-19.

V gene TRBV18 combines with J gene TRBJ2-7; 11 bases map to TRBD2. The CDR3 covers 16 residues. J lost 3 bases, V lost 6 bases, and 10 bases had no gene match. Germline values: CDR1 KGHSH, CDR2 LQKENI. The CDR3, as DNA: TGTGCCAGCTCCTCAGGGCTAGCGGGAGGAAACTACGAGCAGTACTTC. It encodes CASSSGLAGGNYEQYF. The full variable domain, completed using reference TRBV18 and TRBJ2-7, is NAGVMQNPRHLVRRRGQEARLRCSPMKGHSHVYWYRQLPEEGLKFMVYLQKENIIDESGMPKERFSAEFPKEGPSILRIQQVVRGDSAAYFCASSSGLAGGNYEQYFGPGTRLTVT.

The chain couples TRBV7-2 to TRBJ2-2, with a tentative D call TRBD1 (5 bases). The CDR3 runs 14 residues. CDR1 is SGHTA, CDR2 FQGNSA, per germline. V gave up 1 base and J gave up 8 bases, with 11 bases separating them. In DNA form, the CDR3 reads TGTGCCAGCAGCTTAGTTGGGGCGAAAGGGGAGCTGTTTTTT. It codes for CASSLVGAKGELFF.

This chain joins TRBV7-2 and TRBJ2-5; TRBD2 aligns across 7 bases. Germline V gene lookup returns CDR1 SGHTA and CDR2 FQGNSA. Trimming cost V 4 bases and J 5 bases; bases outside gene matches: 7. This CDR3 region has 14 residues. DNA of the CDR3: TGTGCCAGCAGCTATTCTAGCGGAGGGGAGACCCAGTACTTC. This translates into CASSYSSGGETQYF. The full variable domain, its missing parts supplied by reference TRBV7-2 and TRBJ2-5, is GAGVSQSPSNKVTEKGKDVELRCDPISGHTALYWYRQSLGQGLEFLIYFQGNSAPDKSGLPSDRFSAERTGGSVSTLTIQRTQQEDSAVYLCASSYSSGGETQYFGPGTRLLVL.

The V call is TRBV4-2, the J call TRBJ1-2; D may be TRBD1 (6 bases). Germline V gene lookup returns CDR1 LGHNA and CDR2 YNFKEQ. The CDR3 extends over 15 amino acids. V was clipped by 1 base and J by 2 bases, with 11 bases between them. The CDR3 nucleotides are TGTGCCAGCAGCCAAGTCGCGGGGGCAAACTATGGCTACACCTTC. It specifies CASSQVAGANYGYTF.

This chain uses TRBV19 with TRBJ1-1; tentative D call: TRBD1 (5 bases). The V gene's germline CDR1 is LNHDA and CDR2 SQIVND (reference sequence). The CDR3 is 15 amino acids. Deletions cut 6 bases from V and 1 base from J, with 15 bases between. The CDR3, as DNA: TGTGCCAGTAGGGCACGGACACTGACGAACACTGAAGCTTTCTTT. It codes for CASRARTLTNTEAFF.

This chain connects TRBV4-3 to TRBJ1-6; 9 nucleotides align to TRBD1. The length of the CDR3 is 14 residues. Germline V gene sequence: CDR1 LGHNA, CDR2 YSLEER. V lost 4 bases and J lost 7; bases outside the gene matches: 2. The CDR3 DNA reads TGCGCCAGCAGCCCCGGACAGGGGAATTCACCCCTCCACTTT. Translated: CASSPGQGNSPLHF.

The CDR3 bases are TGTGCCAGCACCCTCGACAGGGGGCGCGGGGATAGCAATCAGCCCCAGCATTTT. Its protein product is CASTLDRGRGDSNQPQHF. The chain links TRBV3-1 (or the pseudogene TRBV3-2) to TRBJ1-5, with TRBD1 identical over 10 bases. J lost 0 bases, V lost 7 bases, and 12 bases had no gene match. The CDR3 spans 18 residues. Germline values: CDR1 LGHDT, CDR2 YNNKEL (reference sequence).

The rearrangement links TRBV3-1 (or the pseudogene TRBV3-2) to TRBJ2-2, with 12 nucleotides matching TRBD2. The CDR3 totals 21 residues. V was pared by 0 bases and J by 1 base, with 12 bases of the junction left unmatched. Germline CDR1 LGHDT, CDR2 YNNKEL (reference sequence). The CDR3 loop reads CASSQDSRLAGGTLNTGELFF. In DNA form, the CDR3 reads TGTGCCAGCAGCCAAGATTCCAGGCTAGCGGGAGGGACCCTGAACACCGGGGAGCTGTTTTTT.

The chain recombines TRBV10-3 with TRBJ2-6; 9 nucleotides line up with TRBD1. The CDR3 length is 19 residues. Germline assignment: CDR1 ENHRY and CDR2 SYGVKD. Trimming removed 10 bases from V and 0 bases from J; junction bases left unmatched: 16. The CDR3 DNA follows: TGTGCCACCGCCGCCGGGGCAGGGACAGGGAACTCTGGGGCCAACGTCCTGACTTTC. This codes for CATAAGAGTGNSGANVLTF.

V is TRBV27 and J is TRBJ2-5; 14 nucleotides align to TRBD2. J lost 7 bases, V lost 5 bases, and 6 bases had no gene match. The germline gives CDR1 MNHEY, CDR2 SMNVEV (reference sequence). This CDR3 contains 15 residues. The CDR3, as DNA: TGTGCCAGCAGTCGCGAGGGGACTAGCGGGAGGACCCAGTACTTC. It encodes CASSREGTSGRTQYF.

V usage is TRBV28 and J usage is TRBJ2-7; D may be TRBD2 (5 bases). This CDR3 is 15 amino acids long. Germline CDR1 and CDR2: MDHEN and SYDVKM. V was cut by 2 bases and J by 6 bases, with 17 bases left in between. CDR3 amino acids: CASSLTSGDLFEQYF. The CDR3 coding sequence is TGTGCCAGCAGTTTAACTTCCGGGGATCTCTTCGAGCAGTACTTC.

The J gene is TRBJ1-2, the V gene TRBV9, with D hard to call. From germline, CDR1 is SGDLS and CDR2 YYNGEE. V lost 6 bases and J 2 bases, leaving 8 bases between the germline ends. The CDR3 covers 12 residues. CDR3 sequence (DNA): TGTGCCAGCATGCAGGCAAACTATGGCTACACCTTC. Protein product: CASMQANYGYTF.

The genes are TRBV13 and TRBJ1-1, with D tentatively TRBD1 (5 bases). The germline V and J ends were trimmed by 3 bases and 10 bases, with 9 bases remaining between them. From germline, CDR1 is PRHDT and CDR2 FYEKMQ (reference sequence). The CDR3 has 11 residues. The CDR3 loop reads CASSLQGRAFF. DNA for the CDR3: TGTGCCAGCAGCTTGCAGGGAAGAGCTTTCTTT. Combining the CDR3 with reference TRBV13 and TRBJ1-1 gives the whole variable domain AAGVIQSPRHLIKEKRETATLKCYPIPRHDTVYWYQQGPGQDPQFLISFYEKMQSDKGSIPDRFSAQQFSDYHSELNMSSLELGDSALYFCASSLQGRAFFGQGTRLTVV.